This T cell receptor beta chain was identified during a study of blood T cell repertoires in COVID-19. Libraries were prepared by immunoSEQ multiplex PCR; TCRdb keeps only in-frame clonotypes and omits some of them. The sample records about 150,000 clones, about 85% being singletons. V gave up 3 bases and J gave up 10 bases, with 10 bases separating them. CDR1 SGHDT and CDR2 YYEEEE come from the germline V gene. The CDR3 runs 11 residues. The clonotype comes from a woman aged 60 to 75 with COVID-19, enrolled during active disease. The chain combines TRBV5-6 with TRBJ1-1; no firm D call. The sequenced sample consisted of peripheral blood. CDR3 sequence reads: CASSSPRGAFF. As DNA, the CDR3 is TGTGCCAGCAGCTCCCCACGGGGAGCTTTCTTT.